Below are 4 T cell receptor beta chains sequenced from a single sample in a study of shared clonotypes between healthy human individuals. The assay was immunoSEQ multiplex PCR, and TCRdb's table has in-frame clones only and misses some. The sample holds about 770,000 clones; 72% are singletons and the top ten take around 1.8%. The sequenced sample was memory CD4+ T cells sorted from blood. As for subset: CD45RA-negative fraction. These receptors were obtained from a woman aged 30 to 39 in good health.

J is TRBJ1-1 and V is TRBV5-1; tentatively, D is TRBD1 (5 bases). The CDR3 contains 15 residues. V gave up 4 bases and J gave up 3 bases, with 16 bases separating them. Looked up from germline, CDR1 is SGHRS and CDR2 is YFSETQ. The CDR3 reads CASSPERGVYTEAFF. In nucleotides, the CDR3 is TGCGCCAGCAGCCCGGAGCGGGGGGTTTACACTGAAGCTTTCTTT.

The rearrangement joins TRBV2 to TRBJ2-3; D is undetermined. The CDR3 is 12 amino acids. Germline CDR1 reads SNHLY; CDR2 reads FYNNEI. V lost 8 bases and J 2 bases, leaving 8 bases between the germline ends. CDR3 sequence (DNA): TGTGCCAGCGCCTTTGACACAGATACGCAGTATTTT. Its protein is CASAFDTDTQYF.

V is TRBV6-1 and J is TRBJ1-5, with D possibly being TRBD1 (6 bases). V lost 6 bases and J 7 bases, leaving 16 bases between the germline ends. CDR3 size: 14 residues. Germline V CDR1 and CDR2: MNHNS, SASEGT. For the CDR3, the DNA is TGTGCCAGCAGGCCTACATGGGGGGCCCAGCCCCAGCATTTT. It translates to CASRPTWGAQPQHF.

The CDR3 region has the DNA TGTGCCAGCAGCCCCGGACTAGCGGGAGGCGTGCAGTACTTC. Amino acids: CASSPGLAGGVQYF. This chain joins TRBV7-2 and TRBJ2-7; 14 nucleotides align to TRBD2. The CDR3 totals 14 residues. V lost 5 bases, J lost 9 bases, and 6 bases stayed unmatched. CDR1 SGHTA and CDR2 FQGNSA come from the germline V gene.